The sequence of this T cell receptor (beta chain) was determined in a study of T-cell reconstitution after alpha-beta-depleted transplantation in children. Study findings and constraints: After one year, T-cell counts and TCRbeta diversity mostly came from new T cells. Expanded clones from the graft, numbering several hundred, reportedly supplied alpha-beta T cells about two months after transplant. It was surviving recipient T cells and thymic progenitors that gave some patients high TCRbeta diversity at day 60.

This clonotype appeared a few times. The antigen remains undetermined. The CDR3 is 15 residues long. V lost 6 bases to trimming and J lost 2 bases, with 17 bases between them. The V gene's germline CDR1 is MDHEN and CDR2 SYDVKM. Preparation of the TCRbeta library used unique molecular identifiers. In TCRdb, the PCR reads were re-called with MiXCR into one record per CDR3 protein. The table records about 400,000 distinct CDR3 sequences, roughly 15% of them present only once. V and J are TRBV28 and TRBJ2-7; no clear D gene. The TCR sequence derives from a boy in the first two years of life who had a stem cell transplant for Wiskott-Aldrich syndrome, so the T cells may come from the graft donor. The sample in question was PBMCs, mostly from graft donor cells, obtained 360 days after TCRalphabeta/CD19-depleted stem cell transplant. CDR3 nucleotide sequence: TGTGCCAGCAGATTGGACCGAGGCAGCCCCTACGAGCAGTACTTC. Protein product: CASRLDRGSPYEQYF.